This T cell receptor beta chain was recorded in a study of cytomegalovirus exposure and HLA in healthy donors. V lost 5 bases to trimming and J lost 3 bases, with 20 bases between them. This CDR3 region has 16 residues. The V gene's germline CDR1 is KGHSH and CDR2 LQKENI. PCR primers comprised 60 Vbeta and 13 Jbeta primers. Profiled with immunoSEQ multiplex PCR; TCRdb holds only in-frame clones, not every one. The sample contains about 140,000 clones, about 70% of which appear only once. Input material: PBMCs. The sequence came from a man aged 35 to 55 in good health and CMV-seronegative. The chain joins TRBV18 to TRBJ2-7, with D tentatively TRBD1 (5 bases). This CDR3 is CASSNYVDSPLYEQYF. The DNA of the CDR3 is TGTGCCAGCTCAAACTACGTTGACAGCCCACTCTACGAGCAGTACTTC.